These 27 T cell receptor beta chains originate from one sample sequenced in a study of T cell changes during pregnancy in multiple sclerosis. Using immunoSEQ multiplex PCR, the repertoire was profiled, and TCRdb retains in-frame clones only, with some absent. Of around 59,000 clones in the sample, over 90% were seen once. The sample was peripheral blood, taken in the first trimester of pregnancy. Receptors originate from a female donor with multiple sclerosis, enrolled in a pregnancy study.

The V gene is TRBV6-4, the J gene TRBJ1-1; D not certain. Germline V gene sequence: CDR1 MRHNA, CDR2 SNTAGT. The CDR3 has 13 amino acids. Trimming removed 2 bases at V and 8 bases at J, with 12 bases between. As DNA, the CDR3 is TGTGCCAGCAGTGACGACGATCGGAGCGAAGCTTTCTTT. Translation: CASSDDDRSEAFF.

The chain employs TRBV2 and TRBJ2-5, with 9 bases fitting TRBD2. The CDR3 spans 13 residues. V shed 8 bases, J shed 3 bases, and the junction held 4 bases outside the gene matches. Germline lookup yields CDR1 SNHLY and CDR2 FYNNEI. CDR3 sequence: CASRGGAKETQYF. The CDR3, as DNA: TGTGCCAGCCGCGGGGGGGCTAAAGAGACCCAGTACTTC.

The rearrangement joins TRBV25-1 to TRBJ1-3, with 8 bases fitting TRBD1. Looked up from germline, CDR1 is MGHDK and CDR2 is SYGVNS. The CDR3 has 15 residues. Trimming removed 0 bases from V and 2 bases from J; junction bases left unmatched: 0. CDR3 sequence reads: CASSEYRGPGNTIYF. CDR3 nucleotides: TGTGCCAGCAGTGAATACAGGGGGCCTGGAAACACCATATATTTT.

This rearrangement joins TRBV4-3 to TRBJ2-1; 9 nucleotides line up with TRBD1. Germline V gene sequence: CDR1 LGHNA, CDR2 YSLEER. Losses at the gene ends were 3 bases for V and 4 bases for J; bases not matched to a gene: 7. There are 16 residues in the CDR3. The CDR3 region has the DNA TGCGCCAGCAGCCAGGGTACAGGGGGCGAGTACAATGAGCAGTTCTTC. This sequence encodes CASSQGTGGEYNEQFF.

V gene TRBV5-5 combines with J gene TRBJ1-1; D ambiguous. V lost 4 bases and J lost 2, with 6 bases in between. CDR1 and CDR2 from the germline V gene are SGHKS and YYEKEE (reference sequence). The CDR3 has 12 residues. The DNA of the CDR3 is TGTGCCAGCAGCCACTACAACACTGAAGCTTTCTTT. It yields the protein CASSHYNTEAFF.

V and J are TRBV5-4 and TRBJ2-7; 8 nucleotides match TRBD2. The germline V gene has CDR1 SGHNT and CDR2 YYREEE (reference sequence). Trimming at V came to 7 bases and at J to 6 bases, leaving 15 bases not matched to a gene. The CDR3 length is 15 residues. The CDR3 nucleotides are TGTGCCAGCGCCCCCCGGAGCGGGGGTGTGGCCGAGCAGTACTTC. This translates into CASAPRSGGVAEQYF.

The chain recombines TRBV6-5 with TRBJ1-2, with 9 bases lining up with TRBD1. The CDR3 contains 15 residues. With V trimmed by 4 bases and J by 1 base, 4 bases remained unmatched. The germline V gene has CDR1 MNHEY and CDR2 SVGAGI. The CDR3 loop reads CASSSDRGGNYGYTF. CDR3 DNA sequence: TGTGCCAGCAGTTCCGACAGGGGGGGTAACTATGGCTACACCTTC.

CDR3 region: CASSQETGGVTGELFF. The CDR3 region has the DNA TGTGCCAGCAGCCAAGAGACAGGGGGCGTGACCGGGGAGCTGTTTTTT. This chain links TRBV6-6 with TRBJ2-2, with 10 bases fitting TRBD1. The CDR3 has 16 amino acids. Germline V lookup: CDR1 MNHNY, CDR2 SVGAGI (reference sequence). V dropped 6 bases and J dropped 5; count of bases not matched to a gene: 9.

The rearrangement uses TRBV5-1 and TRBJ2-7; 8 nucleotides align to TRBD1. The CDR3 spans 13 residues. Trimming at V came to 0 bases and at J to 12 bases, leaving 8 bases not matched to a gene. The V gene's germline CDR1 is SGHRS and CDR2 YFSETQ. The CDR3 DNA is TGCGCCAGCAGCTTGGCGGCAGGGGGCGCAAGGTACTTC. It yields the protein CASSLAAGGARYF. The full variable domain, in which reference TRBV5-1 and TRBJ2-7 provide the parts outside the CDR3, is KAGVTQTPRYLIKTRGQQVTLSCSPISGHRSVSWYQQTPGQGLQFLFEYFSETQRNKGNFPGRFSGRQFSNSRSEMNVSTLELGDSALYLCASSLAAGGARYFGPGTRLTVT.

This chain links TRBV5-4 with TRBJ1-2; 7 bases fit TRBD1. The CDR3 spans 14 residues. The trim removed 3 bases at V and 3 bases at J, leaving 5 bases unmatched. Per germline, CDR1 SGHNT and CDR2 YYREEE (reference sequence). The CDR3 loop is CASSWKGADYGYTF. CDR3 DNA sequence: TGTGCCAGCAGCTGGAAGGGGGCAGACTATGGCTACACCTTC.

V usage is TRBV19 and J usage is TRBJ2-3; D may be TRBD1 (7 bases). The CDR3 extends over 13 amino acids. The germline V gene has CDR1 LNHDA and CDR2 SQIVND (reference sequence). The V and J ends lost 5 bases and 6 bases respectively, with 12 bases between them. The CDR3 bases are TGTGCCAGTAGTGGCAGGGGGGTTGATACGCAGTATTTT. This gives the protein CASSGRGVDTQYF.

The chain joins TRBV6-1 to TRBJ2-3, with D possibly being TRBD2 (5 bases). This CDR3 contains 13 residues. Trimming cost V 6 bases and J 0 bases, with 7 bases left between them. Germline-derived CDR1 and CDR2 are MNHNS and SASEGT. The CDR3 coding sequence is TGTGCCAGCAGCTGGACTAGCACAGATACGCAGTATTTT. Its protein is CASSWTSTDTQYF.

V gene TRBV5-1 combines with J gene TRBJ2-2; TRBD2 is a possible D gene (6 bases). Germline V gene sequence: CDR1 SGHRS, CDR2 YFSETQ. V lost 3 bases, J lost 1 base, and 10 bases lay in between. The CDR3 runs to 15 residues. The CDR3 here is CASSWRDVNTGELFF. The CDR3 nucleotides read TGCGCCAGCAGCTGGAGGGACGTGAACACCGGGGAGCTGTTTTTT.

In this sample, this clone turned up once. The chain is built from TRBV5-1 and TRBJ2-3, with 12 positions matching TRBD2. Trimming took 4 bases from V and 5 from J; bases not matched to a gene: 8. CDR3 size: 16 residues. In germline, CDR1 is SGHRS, CDR2 YFSETQ. CDR3 in amino acids: CASSPASGGAIDTQYF. The DNA for the CDR3 is TGCGCCAGCAGCCCCGCTAGCGGGGGGGCTATAGATACGCAGTATTTT. The full variable domain, in which reference TRBV5-1 and TRBJ2-3 provide the parts outside the CDR3, is KAGVTQTPRYLIKTRGQQVTLSCSPISGHRSVSWYQQTPGQGLQFLFEYFSETQRNKGNFPGRFSGRQFSNSRSEMNVSTLELGDSALYLCASSPASGGAIDTQYFGPGTRLTVL.

The rearrangement uses TRBV19 and TRBJ2-3; no definite D call. Trimming took 5 bases from V and 2 from J, leaving 14 bases between them. From germline, CDR1 is LNHDA and CDR2 SQIVND (reference sequence). The CDR3 contains 15 residues. CDR3 nucleotide sequence: TGTGCCAGTAGTCCCCCTACGATTTTCACAGATACGCAGTATTTT. As protein: CASSPPTIFTDTQYF.

This clone was seen just once. This sequence joins TRBV30 and TRBJ1-6; a weak D match, TRBD1 (6 bases). This CDR3 has 15 amino acids. In germline, CDR1 is GTSNPN, CDR2 SVGIG (reference sequence). V lost 0 bases and J lost 8, with 14 bases in between. The CDR3 is CAWSVLGGADSPLHF. The CDR3 bases are TGTGCCTGGAGTGTATTGGGGGGGGCGGATTCACCCCTCCACTTT.

V is TRBV7-8 and J is TRBJ2-2, with D possibly matching TRBD1 (6 bases). This CDR3 region has 16 residues. Trimming left V 1 base short and J 5 bases short, with 14 bases between. Germline V gene sequence: CDR1 SGHVS, CDR2 FQNEAQ. The CDR3 loop is CASSLESQGWTGELFF. For the CDR3, the DNA is TGTGCCAGCAGCTTAGAATCACAGGGCTGGACCGGGGAGCTGTTTTTT.

This chain uses TRBV30 with TRBJ1-3; D unresolved. V was trimmed by 4 bases and J by 0 bases, leaving 4 bases between them. Germline loops: CDR1 GTSNPN, CDR2 SVGIG (reference sequence). The CDR3 spans 12 residues. The CDR3 DNA is TGTGCCTGGACAGGCTCTGGAAACACCATATATTTT. Translating gives CAWTGSGNTIYF.

The chain recombines TRBV7-6 with TRBJ2-3, with a possible D match to TRBD1 (7 bases). The CDR3 totals 16 residues. CDR1 is SGHVS, CDR2 FNYEAQ, per germline. The V gene lost 1 base and the J gene lost 1 base, with 12 bases spanning the gap. The CDR3 region is CASSLGTGGGTDTQYF. The CDR3, as DNA: TGTGCCAGCAGCTTAGGGACAGGCGGGGGCACAGATACGCAGTATTTT. Full variable domain (rest looked up from reference TRBV7-6 and TRBJ2-3): GAGVSQSPRYKVTKRGQDVALRCDPISGHVSLYWYRQALGQGPEFLTYFNYEAQQDKSGLPNDRFSAERPEGSISTLTIQRTEQRDSAMYRCASSLGTGGGTDTQYFGPGTRLTVL.

This CDR3 reads CASSQVSGGSPAVADTQYF. The CDR3 bases are TGCGCCAGCAGCCAAGTTAGCGGGGGGTCCCCGGCCGTGGCAGATACGCAGTATTTT. The rearrangement joins TRBV4-3 to TRBJ2-3, with TRBD2 matching 10 bases. With 1 base clipped from V and 4 bases from J, the junction kept 14 bases outside the gene matches. CDR3 length: 19 residues. Germline V gives CDR1 LGHNA, CDR2 YSLEER.

The chain employs TRBV6-1 and TRBJ2-7; 10 bases are a match to TRBD1. The CDR3 contains 13 residues. V shed 6 bases, J shed 5 bases, and the junction held 4 bases outside the gene matches. Germline assignment: CDR1 MNHNS and CDR2 SASEGT. In nucleotides, the CDR3 is TGTGCCAGCAGGGGCGACAGGGGGCACGAGCAGTACTTC. It yields the protein CASRGDRGHEQYF.

The rearrangement uses TRBV6-5 and TRBJ1-1, with 8 positions matching TRBD1. CDR1 and CDR2 (germline): MNHEY, SVGAGI. V shed 6 bases, J shed 1 base, and the junction held 4 bases outside the gene matches. CDR3 length: 14 amino acids. The CDR3 is CASSRQGTNTEAFF. DNA of the CDR3: TGTGCCAGCAGCCGACAGGGGACGAACACTGAAGCTTTCTTT.

The gene calls are TRBV5-4 and TRBJ2-7, with D perhaps TRBD2 (5 bases). Trimming took off 2 bases at V and 2 bases at J, with 8 bases between the two ends. From germline, CDR1 is SGHNT and CDR2 YYREEE (reference sequence). This CDR3 is 13 amino acids long. The CDR3 here is CASSFSEAYEQYF. Written as DNA, the CDR3 is TGTGCCAGCAGCTTTTCGGAGGCCTACGAGCAGTACTTC.

The chain combines TRBV6-1 with TRBJ1-6; TRBD1 matches at 7 bases. The V segment lost 1 base and the J segment 9 bases; nucleotides outside the gene matches: 9. Germline assignment: CDR1 MNHNS and CDR2 SASEGT. The CDR3 loop spans 16 amino acids. This CDR3 reads CASSEVRTGSGSPLHF. The CDR3 bases are TGTGCCAGCAGTGAAGTTAGGACAGGCAGTGGTTCACCCCTCCACTTT.

The rearrangement links TRBV7-2 to TRBJ2-7; 13 bases match TRBD2. CDR1 is SGHTA, CDR2 FQGNSA, per germline. The V segment lost 1 base and the J segment 1 base; nucleotides outside the gene matches: 7. CDR3 size: 18 residues. The CDR3 here is CASSLGGLAGVGSYEQYF. The CDR3 nucleotides are TGTGCCAGCAGCTTAGGTGGACTAGCGGGGGTTGGGTCCTACGAGCAGTACTTC.

V is TRBV10-2 and J is TRBJ1-5; D possibly corresponds to TRBD1 (5 bases). The V gene's germline CDR1 is WSHSY and CDR2 SAAADI. V lost 1 base, J lost 7 bases, and 11 bases lay in between. This CDR3 is 14 amino acids long. CDR3 in amino acids: CASSELVQGQPQHF. The CDR3 DNA reads as TGCGCCAGCAGTGAGTTAGTTCAGGGACAGCCCCAGCATTTT.

The count of this clone is one. The rearrangement joins TRBV2 to TRBJ2-1, with a possible D match to TRBD2 (6 bases). From germline, CDR1 is SNHLY and CDR2 FYNNEI. The CDR3 spans 10 residues. Trimming stripped 6 bases from V and 9 bases from J, with 6 bases between. CDR3 DNA sequence: TGTGCCAGCAGGGGACTTGAGCAGTTCTTC. Protein sequence: CASRGLEQFF.